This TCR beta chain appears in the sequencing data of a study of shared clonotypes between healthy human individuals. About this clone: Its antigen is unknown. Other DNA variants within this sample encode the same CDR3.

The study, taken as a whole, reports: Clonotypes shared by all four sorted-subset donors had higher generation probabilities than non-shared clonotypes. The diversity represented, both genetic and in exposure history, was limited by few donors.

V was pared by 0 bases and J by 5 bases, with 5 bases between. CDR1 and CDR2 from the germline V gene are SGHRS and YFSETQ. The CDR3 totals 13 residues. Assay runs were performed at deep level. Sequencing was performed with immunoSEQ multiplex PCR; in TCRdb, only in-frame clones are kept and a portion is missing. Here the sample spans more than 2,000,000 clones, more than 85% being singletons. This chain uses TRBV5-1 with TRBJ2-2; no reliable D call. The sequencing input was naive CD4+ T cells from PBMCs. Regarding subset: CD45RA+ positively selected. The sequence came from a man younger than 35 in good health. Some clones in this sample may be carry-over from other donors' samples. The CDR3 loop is CASSLDVTGELFF. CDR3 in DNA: TGCGCCAGCAGCTTGGACGTTACCGGGGAGCTGTTTTTT.